This is a list of T cell receptor beta chains from one sample in a study of blood T cell repertoires in COVID-19. Sequenced by immunoSEQ multiplex PCR; TCRdb stores in-frame clones only, minus some. This table has fewer than 500,000 clones, around 87% appearing once. Sequenced: PBMCs or T cells enriched from blood (not recorded which). These receptors all stem from a woman between 18 and 29 years old who had recovered from COVID-19. CDR3s include the opening cysteine and the closing phenylalanine or tryptophan. A D gene is named only where the DNA matches it firmly. Where a row states a size, it is once, few, many or the class of an expanded clone; other rows omit it.

13 | TRBJ1-1 | TRBV19 | TRBD1 | few | TGTGCCAGTACCCCTTCGACAGGGTCGGAAGCTTTCTTT | CASTPSTGSEAFF
14 | TRBJ2-7 | TRBV6-6 | TRBD1 | NA | TGTGCCAGCAGGGAGGGACAGGGACGCTACGAGCAGTACTTC | CASREGQGRYEQYF
17 | TRBJ1-6 | TRBV5-4 | TRBD1 | NA | TGTGCCAGCAGCCAGGGGGGTGGGGGCTCCTATAATTCACCCCTCCACTTT | CASSQGGGGSYNSPLHF
15 | TRBJ2-1 | TRBV6-5 | NA | NA | TGTGCCAGCAGTTATGGCGCGGGACCGAACAATGAGCAGTTCTTC | CASSYGAGPNNEQFF
18 | TRBJ2-4 | TRBV27 | NA | NA | TGTGCCAGCGGGGGAAAGCAGGGGTCATCGGCAGCCAAAAACATTCAGTACTTC | CASGGKQGSSAAKNIQYF
13 | TRBJ1-1 | TRBV6-5 | NA | NA | TGTGCCAGCAACCCTGTGGGGAGCACTGAAGCTTTCTTT | CASNPVGSTEAFF
14 | TRBJ1-6 | TRBV19 | NA | NA | TGTGCCAGTAGTATGGGGGGGTTAAATTCACCCCTCCACTTT | CASSMGGLNSPLHF
12 | TRBJ2-7 | TRBV7-9 | NA | few | TGTGCCAGCAGTCTAGGGGTTTACGAGCAGTACTTC | CASSLGVYEQYF
16 | TRBJ2-1 | TRBV4-2 | TRBD2 | NA | TGTGCCAGCAGCCAAGTCAGCGGGGGGGCCGTCAATGAGCAGTTCTTC | CASSQVSGGAVNEQFF
18 | TRBJ2-5 | TRBV5-4 | TRBD2 | NA | TGTGCCAGCAGCTTGGGGTCTAGCGGGGTCCCCGAGTGGGAGACCCAGTACTTC | CASSLGSSGVPEWETQYF
13 | TRBJ1-1 | TRBV6-5 | NA | NA | TGTGCCAGCAGTTACGGACAGACCTCTAAAGCTTTCTTT | CASSYGQTSKAFF
15 | TRBJ2-7 | TRBV12-5 | NA | NA | TGTGCTAGTGGTCCTGGACTACTGAGCTCCTACGAGCAGTACTTC | CASGPGLLSSYEQYF
17 | TRBJ2-5 | TRBV4-1 | TRBD2 | NA | TGCGCCAGCAGCCCTCTTAGCGGGGGGCCCCCTGGGGAGACCCAGTACTTC | CASSPLSGGPPGETQYF
12 | TRBJ1-4 | TRBV30 | TRBD1 | NA | TGTGCCTGGAGCGACAGGGGAGAAAAACTGTTTTTT | CAWSDRGEKLFF
19 | TRBJ2-7 | TRBV23-1 | TRBD1 | few | TGCGCCAGCATCAGAACTTCTAGACAGGGGGAAACAGAGAGCGGCGAGCAGTACTTC | CASIRTSRQGETESGEQYF
11 | TRBJ2-7 | TRBV3-1/TRBV3-2 | NA | NA | TGTGCCAGCGGGGCCTCCTACGAGCAGTACTTC | CASGASYEQYF
14 | TRBJ1-5 | TRBV5-1 | NA | NA | TGCGCCAGCAGCCCCTCTGGGGGGGGTCAGCCCCAGCATTTT | CASSPSGGGQPQHF
13 | TRBJ1-1 | TRBV2 | TRBD1 | NA | TGTGCCAGCAGAGATACAGGGGTCACTGAAGCTTTCTTT | CASRDTGVTEAFF
14 | TRBJ2-3 | TRBV6-4 | TRBD1 | NA | TGTGCCAGCAGTGATACAGGGGACACAGATACGCAGTATTTT | CASSDTGDTDTQYF
15 | TRBJ2-5 | TRBV7-2 | TRBD2 | NA | TGTGCCAGCAGCTTAGCAGGGACTAGTGTGGGGACCCAGTACTTC | CASSLAGTSVGTQYF
15 | TRBJ1-1 | TRBV6-5 | NA | NA | TGTGCCTCCTCGAACGCAGGAGGGCAGCACACTGAAGCTTTCTTT | CASSNAGGQHTEAFF
12 | TRBJ1-6 | TRBV19 | NA | NA | TGTGCCAGTAGTTGGAGCAATTCACCCCTCCACTTT | CASSWSNSPLHF
12 | TRBJ1-5 | TRBV29-1 | NA | NA | TGCAGCGTCGGACGGGCCCGGGGGCCCCAGCATTTT | CSVGRARGPQHF